This TCR beta chain originates from a study of T cell repertoires in cytomegalovirus infection. The sample holds many counts of this clonotype. The antigen is undetermined. MiXCR was run by TCRdb on the reads, yielding one entry per CDR3 protein. The sample contains about 890,000 distinct CDR3 sequences, around 32% of which appear only once. This receptor was taken from a human donor in good health (CMV status not recorded). Some clones in this sample may be carry-over from other donors' samples. This specimen was cultured CD8+ T cells from PBMCs, taken from culture after CMV antigen stimulation.

In nucleotides, the CDR3 is TGTGCCAGCAGCCACTTGCGGGTGGGACTAGCGGGGGGACCCTCCACAGATACGCAGTATTTT. Its protein product is CASSHLRVGLAGGPSTDTQYF. This rearrangement joins TRBV7-2 to TRBJ2-3; 15 nucleotides line up with TRBD2. Germline CDR1 and CDR2: SGHTA and FQGNSA. This CDR3 is built from 21 residues. Losses at the gene ends were 5 bases for V and 2 bases for J; bases not matched to a gene: 17.